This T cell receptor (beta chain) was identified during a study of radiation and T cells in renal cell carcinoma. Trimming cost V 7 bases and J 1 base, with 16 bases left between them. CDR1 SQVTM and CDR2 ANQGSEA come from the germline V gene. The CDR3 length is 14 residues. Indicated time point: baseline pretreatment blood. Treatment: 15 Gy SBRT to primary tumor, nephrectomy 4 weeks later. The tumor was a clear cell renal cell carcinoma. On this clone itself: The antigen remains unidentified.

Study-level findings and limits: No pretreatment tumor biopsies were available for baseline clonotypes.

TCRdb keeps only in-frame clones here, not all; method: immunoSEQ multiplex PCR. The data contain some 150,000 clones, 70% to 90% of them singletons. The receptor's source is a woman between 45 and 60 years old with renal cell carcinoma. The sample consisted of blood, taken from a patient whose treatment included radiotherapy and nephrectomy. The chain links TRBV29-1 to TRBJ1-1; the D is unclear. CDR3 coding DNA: TGCAGCGCACTCAAACCTACGCAGAACACTGAAGCTTTCTTT. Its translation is CSALKPTQNTEAFF.